This T cell receptor beta chain was found in a study of shared clonotypes between healthy human individuals. For the study at large: Donor ages ranged 18 to 49 years: a couple of women, a few men.

This clone appeared once. Its antigen is not known. The junction departs from the called germline gene at one end, perhaps through a read error. The CDR3 extends over 10 amino acids. Germline CDR1 MGHDK, CDR2 SYGVNS. Only Caucasian adults living in Nashville, Tennessee served as donors. Whole-study findings and limits: Clonotype sharing among donors likely depends on sequencing depth.

Only in-frame clones appear in the TCRdb table, and some are missing; sequencing was by immunoSEQ multiplex PCR. The sample consists of about 470,000 clones, about 85% of them appearing once. The clonotype originates from a woman between 40 and 50 years old in good health. Some clones in this sample may be carry-over from other donors' samples. Sequencing used PBMCs. The rearrangement joins TRBV25-1 to TRBJ2-5; D is uncertain. The CDR3 nucleotides read TGTGCCAGCCGCGGAGAGGCCCAGTACTTC. This encodes CASRGEAQYF.